These 20 T cell receptor beta chains came from one sample sequenced in a study of T cell responses to AZD1222 COVID-19 vaccine. Profiled with immunoSEQ multiplex PCR; TCRdb holds only in-frame clones, not every one. This listing includes under 150,000 clones. Sequencing used peripheral blood. The receptors were gathered from an adult in good health.

This chain connects TRBV6-6 to TRBJ1-5, with TRBD1 identical over 11 bases. The trim removed 5 bases at V and 5 bases at J, leaving 11 bases unmatched. The CDR3 totals 17 residues. In germline, CDR1 is MNHNY, CDR2 SVGAGI (reference sequence). CDR3 region: CASSPTRGTGGDQPQHF. Written as DNA, the CDR3 is TGTGCCAGCAGTCCCACTCGAGGGACAGGGGGAGATCAGCCCCAGCATTTT.

The chain couples TRBV7-2 to TRBJ1-2; D gene uncertain. This CDR3 comprises 12 residues. V lost 5 bases to trimming and J lost 4 bases, with 8 bases between them. Looked up from germline, CDR1 is SGHTA and CDR2 is FQGNSA. The DNA for the CDR3 is TGTGCCAGCAGCCCAGTGGCCTATGGCTACACCTTC. As protein: CASSPVAYGYTF.

The chain uses TRBV7-9 and TRBJ1-1; D unclear. V gave up 3 bases and J gave up 1 base, with 6 bases separating them. The CDR3 covers 13 residues. Germline V gene data show CDR1 as SEHNR and CDR2 as FQNEAQ (reference sequence). CDR3 DNA sequence: TGTGCCAGCAGCTTTGGGGAGAACACTGAAGCTTTCTTT. It codes for CASSFGENTEAFF.

V usage is TRBV25-1 and J usage is TRBJ1-2, with no clear D. The germline gives CDR1 MGHDK, CDR2 SYGVNS. CDR3 size: 12 residues. V lost 2 bases and J lost 4, with 5 bases in between. The CDR3 reads CASSENSYGYTF. DNA for the CDR3: TGTGCCAGCAGTGAAAACAGCTATGGCTACACCTTC.

V usage is TRBV5-1 and J usage is TRBJ1-6; weak D call: TRBD1 (5 bases). CDR3 size: 16 residues. Trimming cost V 4 bases and J 7 bases, with 18 bases left between them. CDR1 is SGHRS, CDR2 YFSETQ, per germline. CDR3 region: CASSPDVRGPNSPLHF. CDR3 in DNA: TGCGCCAGCAGCCCCGACGTTAGGGGACCAAATTCACCCCTCCACTTT.

This chain connects TRBV19 to TRBJ1-4; the D gene is possibly TRBD1 (5 bases). Trimming pared 6 bases from V and 4 bases from J, leaving 15 bases between. The germline CDR1 and CDR2 sequences are LNHDA and SQIVND (reference sequence). This CDR3 region has 15 residues. The CDR3 loop reads CASRQRDGDNEKLFF. Written as DNA, the CDR3 is TGTGCCAGTAGGCAGAGGGACGGAGATAATGAAAAACTGTTTTTT.

The rearrangement links TRBV7-3 to TRBJ1-6; weak D call: TRBD1 (6 bases). CDR1 is SGHTA, CDR2 FQGTGA, per germline. V was shortened by 4 bases and J by 8 bases, with 9 bases between the two germline ends. CDR3 size: 13 residues. CDR3 nucleotide sequence: TGTGCCAGCAGCTGGACAGCCGATTCACCCCTCCACTTT. This sequence encodes CASSWTADSPLHF.

This chain uses TRBV5-1 with TRBJ1-1; D ambiguous. With 1 base removed from V and 2 bases from J, the gap between germline ends came to 9 bases. The germline V gene has CDR1 SGHRS and CDR2 YFSETQ. The CDR3 length is 14 residues. The CDR3 region has the DNA TGCGCCAGCAGCTTGTCGCGGGGAAACACTGAAGCTTTCTTT. This encodes CASSLSRGNTEAFF. Filled out from reference TRBV5-1 and TRBJ1-1, the complete variable domain reads KAGVTQTPRYLIKTRGQQVTLSCSPISGHRSVSWYQQTPGQGLQFLFEYFSETQRNKGNFPGRFSGRQFSNSRSEMNVSTLELGDSALYLCASSLSRGNTEAFFGQGTRLTVV.

The chain carries TRBV19 and TRBJ1-6; 8 bases line up with TRBD1. The CDR3 loop spans 16 amino acids. From germline, CDR1 is LNHDA and CDR2 SQIVND (reference sequence). After removal of 7 bases from V and 3 bases from J, the junction contained 8 bases not matched to a gene. The CDR3 DNA reads as TGTGCCAGTACCCCGAACGGACAGGGCTATAATTCACCCCTCCACTTT. Its translation is CASTPNGQGYNSPLHF.

This rearrangement joins TRBV30 to TRBJ1-6, with unresolved D. Germline CDR1 reads GTSNPN; CDR2 reads SVGIG (reference sequence). V lost 0 bases and J 7 bases, leaving 13 bases between the germline ends. This CDR3 has 15 amino acids. The CDR3 is CAWSVTPRGNSPLHF. The CDR3 nucleotides are TGTGCCTGGAGTGTCACACCCCGAGGAAATTCACCCCTCCACTTT. The full variable domain, its missing parts supplied by reference TRBV30 and TRBJ1-6, is SQTIHQWPATLVQPVGSPLSLECTVEGTSNPNLYWYRQAAGRGLQLLFYSVGIGQISSEVPQNLSASRPQDRQFILSSKKLLLSDSGFYLCAWSVTPRGNSPLHFGNGTRLTVT.

CDR3 sequence reads: CASSPVRDHYEQYF. CDR3 coding DNA: TGTGCCAGCTCACCGGTCAGGGACCACTACGAGCAGTACTTC. V gene TRBV18 combines with J gene TRBJ2-7; D tentatively fits TRBD1 or TRBD2 (5 bases each). The CDR3 extends over 14 amino acids. Germline CDR1 KGHSH, CDR2 LQKENI. V was clipped by 3 bases and J by 3 bases, with 12 bases between them.

The chain carries TRBV6-1 and TRBJ1-6, with 10 bases identical to TRBD1. With 3 bases clipped from V and 9 bases from J, the junction kept 5 bases outside the gene matches. This CDR3 has 15 amino acids. The germline V gene has CDR1 MNHNS and CDR2 SASEGT. The chain's CDR3 is CASSDLGTGASPLHF. The CDR3 DNA reads TGTGCCAGCAGTGACCTCGGGACAGGGGCTTCACCCCTCCACTTT.

The rearrangement joins TRBV18 to TRBJ1-2; TRBD1 is a possible D gene (6 bases). CDR3 length equals 14 residues. Trimming pared 8 bases from V and 3 bases from J, leaving 16 bases between. The germline V gene has CDR1 KGHSH and CDR2 LQKENI. The CDR3 protein is CASGSGVGDYGYTF. CDR3 coding DNA: TGTGCCAGCGGCTCAGGGGTTGGGGACTATGGCTACACCTTC.

The chain joins TRBV7-6 to TRBJ2-7, with D maybe TRBD1 (5 bases). Germline CDR1 reads SGHVS; CDR2 reads FNYEAQ. Between the trimmed V and J ends, which lost 2 bases and 3 bases, there was a span of 11 bases. The CDR3 sequence is 14 residues long. The CDR3, as DNA: TGTGCCAGCAGCTTAACCGACAGTGGCTACGAGCAGTACTTC. Protein product: CASSLTDSGYEQYF.

CDR3 in amino acids: CASSLLAGVLSEAFF. CDR3 DNA sequence: TGTGCCAGCAGCTTATTAGCGGGGGTTCTTTCTGAAGCTTTCTTT. The chain links TRBV7-9 to TRBJ1-1; a weak D match, TRBD1 (5 bases). CDR1 and CDR2 from the germline V gene are SEHNR and FQNEAQ (reference sequence). CDR3 size: 15 residues. V was pared by 2 bases and J by 6 bases, with 16 bases between.

V and J are TRBV28 and TRBJ1-1; 7 bases agree with TRBD1. Germline V gene lookup returns CDR1 MDHEN and CDR2 SYDVKM. J was trimmed by 7 bases and V by 10 bases; bases with no gene match: 9. The CDR3 sequence is 12 residues long. The CDR3 DNA reads TGTGCCACCAACAGGGGTTTGAATGAAGCTTTCTTT. Translated, it gives CATNRGLNEAFF.

The V call is TRBV7-8, the J call TRBJ2-3, with 9 positions matching TRBD2. V dropped 1 base and J dropped 2; count of bases not matched to a gene: 4. The CDR3 totals 16 residues. Germline loops: CDR1 SGHVS, CDR2 FQNEAQ. CDR3 residues: CASSLDSSGDTDTQYF. The CDR3 bases are TGTGCCAGCAGCTTAGACTCTAGCGGGGACACAGATACGCAGTATTTT.

The chain is built from TRBV5-1 and TRBJ1-2; maybe TRBD1 (6 bases). Germline-derived CDR1 and CDR2 are SGHRS and YFSETQ. This CDR3 comprises 14 residues. Between the trimmed V and J ends, which lost 4 bases and 5 bases, there was a span of 15 bases. The CDR3 reads CASSPGGAEYGYTF. The DNA of the CDR3 is TGCGCCAGCAGCCCCGGGGGGGCAGAGTATGGCTACACCTTC.

This sequence joins TRBV6-1 and TRBJ1-4; tentatively, D is TRBD1 (6 bases). V lost 1 base and J 8 bases, leaving 14 bases between the germline ends. The CDR3 loop spans 15 amino acids. CDR1 and CDR2 from the germline V gene are MNHNS and SASEGT. CDR3 protein: CASSEVGRGGEKLFF. The CDR3 DNA reads TGTGCCAGCAGTGAAGTTGGCAGAGGGGGAGAAAAACTGTTTTTT.

V is TRBV24-1 and J is TRBJ1-3, with TRBD1 matching over 7 bases. Trimming removed 1 base from V and 4 bases from J; junction bases left unmatched: 6. CDR3 length: 16 residues. The V gene's germline CDR1 is KGHDR and CDR2 SFDVKD. CDR3 protein: CATSDLDREKGNTIYF. Written as DNA, the CDR3 is TGTGCCACCAGTGATTTAGACAGGGAGAAAGGAAACACCATATATTTT.